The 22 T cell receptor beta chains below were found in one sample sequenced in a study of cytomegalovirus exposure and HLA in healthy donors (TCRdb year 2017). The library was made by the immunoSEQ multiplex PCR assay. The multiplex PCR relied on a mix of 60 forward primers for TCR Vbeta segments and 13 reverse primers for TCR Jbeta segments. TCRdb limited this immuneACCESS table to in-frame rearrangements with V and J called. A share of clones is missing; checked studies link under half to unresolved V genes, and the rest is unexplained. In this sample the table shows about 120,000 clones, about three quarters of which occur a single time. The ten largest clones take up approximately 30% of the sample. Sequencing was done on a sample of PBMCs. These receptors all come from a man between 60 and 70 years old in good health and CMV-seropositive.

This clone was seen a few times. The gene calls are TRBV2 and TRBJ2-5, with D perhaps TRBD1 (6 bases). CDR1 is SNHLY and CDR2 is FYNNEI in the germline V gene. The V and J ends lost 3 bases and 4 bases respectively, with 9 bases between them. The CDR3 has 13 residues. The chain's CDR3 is CASSDGRGETQYF. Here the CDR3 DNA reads TGTGCCAGCAGTGACGGCAGGGGAGAGACCCAGTACTTC.

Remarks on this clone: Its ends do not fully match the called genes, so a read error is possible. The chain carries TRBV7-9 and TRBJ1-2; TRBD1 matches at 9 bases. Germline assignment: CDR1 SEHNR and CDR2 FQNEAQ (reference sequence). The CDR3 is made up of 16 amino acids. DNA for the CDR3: TGTTCCAGCAGCTTAGACCGGACAGGGGTTGAACATGGCTACACCTTC. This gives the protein CSSSLDRTGVEHGYTF.

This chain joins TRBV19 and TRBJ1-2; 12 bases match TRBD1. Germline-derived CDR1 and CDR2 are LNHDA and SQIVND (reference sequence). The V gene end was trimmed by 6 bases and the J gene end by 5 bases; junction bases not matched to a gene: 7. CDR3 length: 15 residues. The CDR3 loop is CASSRGTGGSYGYTF. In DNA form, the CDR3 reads TGTGCCAGTAGCAGAGGGACAGGGGGCAGTTATGGCTACACCTTC. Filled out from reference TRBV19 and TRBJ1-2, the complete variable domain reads DGGITQSPKYLFRKEGQNVTLSCEQNLNHDAMYWYRQDPGQGLRLIYYSQIVNDFQKGDIAEGYSVSREKKESFPLTVTSAQKNPTAFYLCASSRGTGGSYGYTFGSGTRLTVV.

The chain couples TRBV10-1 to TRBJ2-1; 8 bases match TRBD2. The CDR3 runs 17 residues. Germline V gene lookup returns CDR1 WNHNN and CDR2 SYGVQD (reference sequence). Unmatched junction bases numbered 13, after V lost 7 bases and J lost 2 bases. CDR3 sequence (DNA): TGCGCCAGCACCCTATATACGGGGGGGCCCCCCTACAATGAGCAGTTCTTC. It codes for CASTLYTGGPPYNEQFF.

The CDR3 region is CASSERGLRAFF. The CDR3, as DNA: TGTGCCAGCAGTGAAAGGGGCTTGAGGGCTTTCTTT. The V call is TRBV2, the J call TRBJ1-1; a possible D gene is TRBD1 (5 bases). CDR1 SNHLY and CDR2 FYNNEI come from the germline V gene. Trimming left V 2 bases short and J 11 bases short, with 12 bases between. The CDR3 consists of 12 residues.

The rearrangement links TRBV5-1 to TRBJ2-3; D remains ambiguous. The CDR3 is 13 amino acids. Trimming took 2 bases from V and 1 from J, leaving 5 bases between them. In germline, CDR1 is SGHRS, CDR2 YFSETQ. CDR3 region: CASSFEGTDTQYF. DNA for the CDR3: TGCGCCAGCAGCTTCGAGGGCACAGATACGCAGTATTTT.

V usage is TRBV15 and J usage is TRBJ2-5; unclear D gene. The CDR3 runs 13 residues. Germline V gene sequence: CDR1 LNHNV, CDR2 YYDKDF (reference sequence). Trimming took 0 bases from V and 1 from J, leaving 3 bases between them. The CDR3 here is CATSRDIQETQYF. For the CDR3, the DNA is TGTGCCACCAGCAGAGATATCCAAGAGACCCAGTACTTC. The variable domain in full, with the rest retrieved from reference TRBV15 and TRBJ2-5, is DAMVIQNPRYQVTQFGKPVTLSCSQTLNHNVMYWYQQKSSQAPKLLFHYYDKDFNNEADTPDNFQSRRPNTSFCFLDIRSPGLGDTAMYLCATSRDIQETQYFGPGTRLLVL.

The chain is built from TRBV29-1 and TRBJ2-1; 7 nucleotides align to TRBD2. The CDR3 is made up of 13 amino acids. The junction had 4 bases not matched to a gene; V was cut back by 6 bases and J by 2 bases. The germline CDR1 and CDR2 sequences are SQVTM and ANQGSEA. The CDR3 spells CSVAGLPYNEQFF. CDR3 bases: TGCAGCGTGGCGGGACTACCCTACAATGAGCAGTTCTTC.

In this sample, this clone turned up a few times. CDR3 nucleotide sequence: TGTGCCAGCAGCTTTGGACAATTCTCTGGAAACACCATATATTTT. Its translation is CASSFGQFSGNTIYF. The J gene is TRBJ1-3, the V gene TRBV11-2; maybe TRBD1 (5 bases). The CDR3 consists of 15 residues. Per germline, CDR1 SGHAT and CDR2 FQNNGV. Trimming took off 3 bases at V and 0 bases at J, with 9 bases between the two ends. Full variable domain (remainder filled in from reference TRBV11-2 and TRBJ1-3): EAGVAQSPRYKIIEKRQSVAFWCNPISGHATLYWYQQILGQGPKLLIQFQNNGVVDDSQLPKDRFSAERLKGVDSTLKIQPAKLEDSAVYLCASSFGQFSGNTIYFGEGSWLTVV.

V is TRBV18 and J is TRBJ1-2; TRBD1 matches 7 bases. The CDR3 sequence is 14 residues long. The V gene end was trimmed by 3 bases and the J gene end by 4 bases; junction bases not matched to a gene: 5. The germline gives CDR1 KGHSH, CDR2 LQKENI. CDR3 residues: CASSPDRNTYGYTF. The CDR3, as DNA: TGTGCCAGCTCACCGGACAGGAATACCTATGGCTACACCTTC.

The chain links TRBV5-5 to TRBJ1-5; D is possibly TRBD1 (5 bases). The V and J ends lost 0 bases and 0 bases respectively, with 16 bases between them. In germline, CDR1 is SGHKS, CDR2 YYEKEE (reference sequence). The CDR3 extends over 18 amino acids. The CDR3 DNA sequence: TGTGCCAGCAGCTTGGACCCTGGGGCCTTCTATAGCAATCAGCCCCAGCATTTT. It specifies CASSLDPGAFYSNQPQHF.

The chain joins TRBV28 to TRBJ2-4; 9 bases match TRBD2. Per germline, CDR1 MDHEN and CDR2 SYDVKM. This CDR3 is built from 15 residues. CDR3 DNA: TGTGTCACGACCCCTAGCGGGAACGGCAAAAACATTCAGTACTTC. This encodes CVTTPSGNGKNIQYF.

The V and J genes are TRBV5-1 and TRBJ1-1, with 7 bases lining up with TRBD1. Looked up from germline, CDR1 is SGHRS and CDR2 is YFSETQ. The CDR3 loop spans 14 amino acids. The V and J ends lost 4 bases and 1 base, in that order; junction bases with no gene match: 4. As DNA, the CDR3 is TGCGCCAGCAGCAGGGACAGTCAGAACACTGAAGCTTTCTTT. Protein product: CASSRDSQNTEAFF.

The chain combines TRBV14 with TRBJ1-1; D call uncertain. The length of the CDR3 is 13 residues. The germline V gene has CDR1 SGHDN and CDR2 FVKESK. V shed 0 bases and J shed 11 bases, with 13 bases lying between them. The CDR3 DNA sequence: TGTGCCAGCAGCCAAGATAGAGGGTTCGAGGCTTTCTTT. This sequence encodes CASSQDRGFEAFF. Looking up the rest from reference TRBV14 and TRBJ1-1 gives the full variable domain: EAGVTQFPSHSVIEKGQTVTLRCDPISGHDNLYWYRRVMGKEIKFLLHFVKESKQDESGMPNNRFLAERTGGTYSTLKVQPAELEDSGVYFCASSQDRGFEAFFGQGTRLTVV.

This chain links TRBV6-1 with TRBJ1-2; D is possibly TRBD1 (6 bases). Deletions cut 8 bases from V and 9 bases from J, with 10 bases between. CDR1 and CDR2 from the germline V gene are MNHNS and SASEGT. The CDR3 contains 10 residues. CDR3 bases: TGTGCCAGCGCGGGGGGCCGCTACACCTTC. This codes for CASAGGRYTF.

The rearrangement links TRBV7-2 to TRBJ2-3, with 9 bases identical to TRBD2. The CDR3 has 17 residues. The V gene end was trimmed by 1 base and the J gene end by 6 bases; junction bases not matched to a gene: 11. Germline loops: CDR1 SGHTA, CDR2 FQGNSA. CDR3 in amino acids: CASSLGRGGRARDTQYF. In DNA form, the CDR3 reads TGTGCCAGCAGCTTAGGGCGTGGCGGGAGGGCCCGGGATACGCAGTATTTT.

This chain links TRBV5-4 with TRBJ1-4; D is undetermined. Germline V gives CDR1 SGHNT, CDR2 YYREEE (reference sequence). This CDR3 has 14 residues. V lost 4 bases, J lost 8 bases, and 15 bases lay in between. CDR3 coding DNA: TGTGCCAGCAGCCCTGCCGGGATGGGGGAAAAACTGTTTTTT. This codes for CASSPAGMGEKLFF. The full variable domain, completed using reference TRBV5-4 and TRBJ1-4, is ETGVTQSPTHLIKTRGQQVTLRCSSQSGHNTVSWYQQALGQGPQFIFQYYREEENGRGNFPPRFSGLQFPNYSSELNVNALELDDSALYLCASSPAGMGEKLFFGSGTQLSVL.

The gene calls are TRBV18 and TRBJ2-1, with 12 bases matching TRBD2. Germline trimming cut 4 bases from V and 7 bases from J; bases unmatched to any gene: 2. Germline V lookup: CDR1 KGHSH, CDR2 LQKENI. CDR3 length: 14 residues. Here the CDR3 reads CASSQGTSGNEQFF. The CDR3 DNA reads TGTGCCAGCTCACAAGGGACTAGCGGGAATGAGCAGTTCTTC.

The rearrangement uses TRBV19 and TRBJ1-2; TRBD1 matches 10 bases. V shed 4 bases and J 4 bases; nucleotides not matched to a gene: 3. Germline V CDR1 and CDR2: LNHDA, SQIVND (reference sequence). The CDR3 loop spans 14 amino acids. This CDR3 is CASSRQGAFYGYTF. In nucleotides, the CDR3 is TGTGCCAGTAGTAGACAGGGGGCGTTCTATGGCTACACCTTC.

CDR3 sequence (DNA): TGTGCCACCAGCAGAGGCAGGGCGGAGACCCAGTACTTC. The encoded protein is CATSRGRAETQYF. The rearrangement uses TRBV15 and TRBJ2-5; possibly TRBD1 for D (5 bases). Germline loops: CDR1 LNHNV, CDR2 YYDKDF (reference sequence). V lost 1 base and J 5 bases, leaving 8 bases between the germline ends. This CDR3 is 13 amino acids long.

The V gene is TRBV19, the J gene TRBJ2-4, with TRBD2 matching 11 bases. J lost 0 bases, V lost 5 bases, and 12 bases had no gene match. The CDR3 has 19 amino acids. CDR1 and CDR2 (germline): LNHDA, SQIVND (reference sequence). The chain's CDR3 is CASSPLAGGALLAKNIQYF. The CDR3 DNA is TGTGCCAGTAGTCCGCTAGCGGGGGGCGCCCTTTTAGCCAAAAACATTCAGTACTTC.

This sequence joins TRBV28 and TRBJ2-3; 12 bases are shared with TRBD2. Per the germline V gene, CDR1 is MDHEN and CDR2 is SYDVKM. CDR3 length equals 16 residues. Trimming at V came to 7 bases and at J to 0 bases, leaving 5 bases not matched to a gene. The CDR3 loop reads CASTPSGRGSTDTQYF. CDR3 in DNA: TGTGCCAGCACCCCTAGCGGGAGGGGCAGCACAGATACGCAGTATTTT.